Detailed here is one TCR beta chain. Produced via immunoSEQ multiplex PCR; TCRdb's table is partial and in-frame only. This table has some 530,000 clones, approximately 85% appearing once. The CDR3 is 14 amino acids. V was pared by 7 bases and J by 0 bases, with 9 bases between. Germline V lookup: CDR1 LNHDA, CDR2 SQIVND (reference sequence). These data belong to a study of blood T cell repertoires in COVID-19. The chain employs TRBV19 and TRBJ1-4; D gene uncertain. The source is a human donor in a cohort sampled during active COVID-19. Sequencing was performed on peripheral blood. The CDR3 DNA reads TGTGCCAGTAAACGCGGTACAACTAATGAAAAACTGTTTTTT. Translation gives CASKRGTTNEKLFF.